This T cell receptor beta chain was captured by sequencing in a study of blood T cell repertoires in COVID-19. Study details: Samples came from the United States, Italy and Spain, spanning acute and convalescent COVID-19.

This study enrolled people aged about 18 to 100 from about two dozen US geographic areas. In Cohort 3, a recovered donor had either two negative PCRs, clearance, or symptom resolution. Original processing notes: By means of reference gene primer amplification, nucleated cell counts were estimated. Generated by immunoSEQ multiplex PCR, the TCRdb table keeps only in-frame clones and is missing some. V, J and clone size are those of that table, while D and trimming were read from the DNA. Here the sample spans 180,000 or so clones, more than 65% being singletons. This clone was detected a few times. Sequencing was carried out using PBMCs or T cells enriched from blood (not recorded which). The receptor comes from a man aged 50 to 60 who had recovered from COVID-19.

This CDR3 is CASSQGQGAGQPQHF. The CDR3 DNA follows: TGCGCCAGCAGCCAAGGACAGGGGGCTGGTCAGCCCCAGCATTTT. This chain links TRBV4-1 with TRBJ1-5; 10 positions match TRBD1. CDR1 MGHRA and CDR2 YSYEKL come from the germline V gene. The CDR3 extends over 15 amino acids. V trimming: 1 base; J trimming: 6 bases; junction bases outside the gene matches: 3.